The 32 T cell receptor beta chains in this list originate from one sample, sequenced in a study of blood T cell repertoires in COVID-19. Sequencing was performed with immunoSEQ multiplex PCR; in TCRdb, only in-frame clones are kept and a portion is missing. This table holds about 160,000 clones, approximately 80% found once. Input material: peripheral blood. The receptors come from a woman at least 80 years old with acute or convalescent COVID-19.

This chain uses TRBV18 with TRBJ1-2; D might be TRBD1 (6 bases). This CDR3 has 13 amino acids. Trimming left V 4 bases short and J 2 bases short, with 8 bases between. Germline-derived CDR1 and CDR2 are KGHSH and LQKENI. For the CDR3, the DNA is TGTGCCAGCTCACGGGACACCAACTATGGCTACACCTTC. Translated: CASSRDTNYGYTF.

The chain carries TRBV2 and TRBJ1-5; 7 bases are shared with TRBD1. Per germline, CDR1 SNHLY and CDR2 FYNNEI. The V segment lost 8 bases and the J segment 1 base; nucleotides outside the gene matches: 2. The CDR3 runs 13 residues. CDR3 nucleotides: TGTGCCAGCGGGGGACAGAGCAATCAGCCCCAGCATTTT. Translation: CASGGQSNQPQHF.

The CDR3 DNA reads TGTGCCAGCTCACCTTCGACAGGGGGCTATGGCTACACCTTC. Translated, it gives CASSPSTGGYGYTF. The chain combines TRBV18 with TRBJ1-2; 9 positions agree with TRBD1. The CDR3 has 14 amino acids. The germline V gene encodes CDR1 KGHSH and CDR2 LQKENI. The junction had 3 bases not matched to a gene; V was cut back by 3 bases and J by 4 bases.

This chain connects TRBV11-2 to TRBJ2-7; 7 bases agree with TRBD2. This CDR3 region has 15 residues. With 0 bases clipped from V and 1 base from J, the junction kept 3 bases outside the gene matches. Germline V gives CDR1 SGHAT, CDR2 FQNNGV. The CDR3 coding sequence is TGTGCCAGCAGCTTAGAGGCGGGAGAATCCTACGAGCAGTACTTC. Protein product: CASSLEAGESYEQYF.

V and J are TRBV5-4 and TRBJ2-7, with 8 bases lining up with TRBD2. The CDR3 has 14 amino acids. V shed 2 bases, J shed 6 bases, and the junction held 7 bases outside the gene matches. Germline CDR1 reads SGHNT; CDR2 reads YYREEE (reference sequence). In DNA form, the CDR3 reads TGTGCCAGCAGCTTACCCGGGAGGGGAAGCGAGCAGTACTTC. Residues: CASSLPGRGSEQYF.

V gene TRBV13 combines with J gene TRBJ2-7; TRBD1 might be the D (5 bases). The germline V gene encodes CDR1 PRHDT and CDR2 FYEKMQ (reference sequence). Trimming cost V 3 bases and J 5 bases, with 11 bases left between them. This CDR3 has 13 residues. This chain's CDR3 is CASSLDQGDEQYF. The CDR3 nucleotides are TGTGCCAGCAGCTTGGATCAGGGCGACGAGCAGTACTTC.

The chain links TRBV7-9 to TRBJ1-2; no definite D call. The V and J ends lost 2 bases and 4 bases respectively, with 5 bases between them. Per germline, CDR1 SEHNR and CDR2 FQNEAQ (reference sequence). The CDR3 runs to 12 residues. This chain's CDR3 is CASSLNFYGYTF. The DNA of the CDR3 is TGTGCCAGCAGCTTAAACTTCTATGGCTACACCTTC. Combining the CDR3 with reference TRBV7-9 and TRBJ1-2 gives the whole variable domain DTGVSQNPRHKITKRGQNVTFRCDPISEHNRLYWYRQTLGQGPEFLTYFQNEAQLEKSRLLSDRFSAERPKGSFSTLEIQRTEQGDSAMYLCASSLNFYGYTFGSGTRLTVV.

The V gene is TRBV3-1 (or the pseudogene TRBV3-2), the J gene TRBJ2-2, with TRBD1 identical over 9 bases. V gave up 6 bases and J gave up 3 bases; unmatched junction bases: 2. Germline V gene sequence: CDR1 LGHDT, CDR2 YNNKEL (reference sequence). CDR3 size: 14 residues. This CDR3 reads CASRRQGDTGELFF. DNA of the CDR3: TGTGCCAGCAGGCGACAGGGGGACACCGGGGAGCTGTTTTTT.

The chain recombines TRBV20-1 with TRBJ2-7; TRBD1 agrees at 8 bases. Germline V gene sequence: CDR1 DFQATT, CDR2 SNEGSKA (reference sequence). The CDR3 has 13 amino acids. With V trimmed by 3 bases and J by 4 bases, 5 bases remained unmatched. CDR3 DNA: TGCAGTGCTAGTCGACAGGGGCTTTACGAGCAGTACTTC. Residues: CSASRQGLYEQYF.

The V call is TRBV2, the J call TRBJ1-1, with 10 bases lining up with TRBD1. From germline, CDR1 is SNHLY and CDR2 FYNNEI. The V gene end was trimmed by 6 bases and the J gene end by 0 bases; junction bases not matched to a gene: 13. The length of the CDR3 is 18 residues. DNA of the CDR3: TGTGCCAGCAGCCGACAATTGGGACAGGGGAGGTTGAACACTGAAGCTTTCTTT. Encoded protein: CASSRQLGQGRLNTEAFF.

This clone was recorded at least ten times. This CDR3 reads CASSQWDRGGNEQFF. DNA of the CDR3: TGTGCCAGCAGCCAATGGGACAGGGGGGGGAATGAGCAGTTCTTC. The genes are TRBV3-1 (or the pseudogene TRBV3-2) and TRBJ2-1; 11 bases align to TRBD1. Germline CDR1 reads LGHDT; CDR2 reads YNNKEL (reference sequence). Germline trimming cut 2 bases from V and 7 bases from J; bases unmatched to any gene: 4. This CDR3 comprises 15 residues.

The chain combines TRBV11-2 with TRBJ1-2; D gene uncertain. CDR3 size: 13 residues. CDR1 and CDR2 from the germline V gene are SGHAT and FQNNGV. Trimming removed 3 bases from V and 1 base from J, with 6 bases in between. The chain's CDR3 is CASSFGINYGYTF. The CDR3 nucleotides read TGTGCCAGCAGCTTCGGGATTAACTATGGCTACACCTTC.

The chain recombines TRBV2 with TRBJ2-5, with 7 nucleotides matching TRBD1. Germline V gene sequence: CDR1 SNHLY, CDR2 FYNNEI. This CDR3 region has 12 residues. The J segment lost 2 bases and the V segment lost 8 bases, leaving 2 bases of the junction unmatched. CDR3 in amino acids: CASRDRQETQYF. As DNA, the CDR3 is TGTGCCAGCCGGGACAGACAAGAGACCCAGTACTTC.

V is TRBV18 and J is TRBJ1-6, with a tentative D call TRBD1 (6 bases). Germline V gene data show CDR1 as KGHSH and CDR2 as LQKENI. There are 14 residues in the CDR3. The V end was cut by 3 bases, the J end by 8 bases, with 11 bases between. CDR3 sequence reads: CASSPSGAHSPLHF. CDR3 in DNA: TGTGCCAGCTCACCCTCAGGGGCCCATTCACCCCTCCACTTT.

The J gene is TRBJ2-1, the V gene TRBV4-1; 10 nucleotides match TRBD2. J gave up 8 bases and V 4 bases, and 14 bases lay outside the gene matches. CDR1 and CDR2 from the germline V gene are MGHRA and YSYEKL. The CDR3 is 17 residues long. Here the CDR3 reads CASSRGRAAGGEDEQFF. For the CDR3, the DNA is TGCGCCAGCAGCCGGGGGCGAGCAGCGGGAGGGGAAGATGAGCAGTTCTTC.

The chain couples TRBV6-6 to TRBJ1-5; 7 bases are shared with TRBD1. Per germline, CDR1 MNHNY and CDR2 SVGAGI (reference sequence). The junction had 12 bases not matched to a gene; V was cut back by 7 bases and J by 9 bases. The CDR3 covers 14 residues. In DNA, the CDR3 is TGTGCCAGCAACACGGGACAGCTCGGGGGGCCCCAGCATTTT. This sequence encodes CASNTGQLGGPQHF.

The V and J genes are TRBV7-9 and TRBJ2-7; 7 bases line up with TRBD2. The V and J ends lost 5 bases and 9 bases, in that order; junction bases with no gene match: 16. Germline V gene sequence: CDR1 SEHNR, CDR2 FQNEAQ (reference sequence). The CDR3 sequence is 15 residues long. CDR3 DNA: TGTGCCAGCAGCCCCGGGCCTGGCGGGAGTGGGGTGCAGTACTTC. It yields the protein CASSPGPGGSGVQYF.

This chain connects TRBV6-1 to TRBJ1-2, with TRBD1 matching 8 bases. V shed 1 base and J 4 bases; nucleotides not matched to a gene: 11. Per the germline V gene, CDR1 is MNHNS and CDR2 is SASEGT. This CDR3 comprises 17 residues. CDR3: CASSEGGAGTGSYGYTF. The CDR3 DNA reads as TGTGCCAGCAGTGAAGGAGGGGCCGGGACAGGCTCCTATGGCTACACCTTC.

The chain carries TRBV20-1 and TRBJ2-1; no definite D call. The CDR3 extends over 10 amino acids. Trimming pared 4 bases from V and 5 bases from J, leaving 3 bases between. Germline V gives CDR1 DFQATT, CDR2 SNEGSKA (reference sequence). The CDR3 protein is CSATNNEQFF. DNA of the CDR3: TGCAGTGCTACCAACAATGAGCAGTTCTTC.

This clone was seen a single time. DNA of the CDR3: TGTGCCAGCGGGCTGGACAGGGACTACGAGCAGTACTTC. This sequence encodes CASGLDRDYEQYF. The V and J genes are TRBV18 and TRBJ2-7; 8 nucleotides agree with TRBD1. The CDR3 totals 13 residues. Unmatched junction bases numbered 6, after V lost 8 bases and J lost 3 bases. Germline loops: CDR1 KGHSH, CDR2 LQKENI.

The chain links TRBV7-7 to TRBJ2-1; D is possibly TRBD2 (6 bases). The CDR3 loop spans 19 amino acids. Between the trimmed V and J ends, which lost 2 bases and 7 bases, there was a span of 27 bases. Germline V CDR1 and CDR2: SSHAT, FNYEAQ (reference sequence). The CDR3 DNA is TGTGCCAGCAGCTTATTCCCAAGAGGGAGCGCTGGGGGGAGGAATGAGCAGTTCTTC. Its translation is CASSLFPRGSAGGRNEQFF.

This clone was seen a single time. J is TRBJ2-7 and V is TRBV18; 8 nucleotides line up with TRBD2. Germline V CDR1 and CDR2: KGHSH, LQKENI. The CDR3 contains 15 residues. V gave up 3 bases and J gave up 9 bases; unmatched junction bases: 13. CDR3 sequence: CASSPQRAGEVAQYF. Written as DNA, the CDR3 is TGTGCCAGCTCACCCCAGAGAGCGGGAGAGGTCGCGCAGTACTTC. The full variable domain, its missing parts supplied by reference TRBV18 and TRBJ2-7, is NAGVMQNPRHLVRRRGQEARLRCSPMKGHSHVYWYRQLPEEGLKFMVYLQKENIIDESGMPKERFSAEFPKEGPSILRIQQVVRGDSAAYFCASSPQRAGEVAQYFGPGTRLTVT.

This clone was seen only a few times. This chain joins TRBV27 and TRBJ1-2; 7 positions match TRBD1. J was trimmed by 8 bases and V by 6 bases; bases with no gene match: 9. The germline V gene has CDR1 MNHEY and CDR2 SMNVEV (reference sequence). This CDR3 has 13 residues. The CDR3, as DNA: TGTGCCAGCAGACCCCGACAGGGACACGGCTACACCTTC. Translated, it gives CASRPRQGHGYTF.

The V and J genes are TRBV11-2 and TRBJ1-2; 9 bases are shared with TRBD1. V trimming: 5 bases; J trimming: 5 bases; junction bases outside the gene matches: 6. This CDR3 region has 14 residues. Germline V gene sequence: CDR1 SGHAT, CDR2 FQNNGV. CDR3 nucleotides: TGTGCCAGCAGCCCGGGACAGGGAAGGTATGGCTACACCTTC. Residues: CASSPGQGRYGYTF.

The chain joins TRBV29-1 to TRBJ2-1; 9 bases are shared with TRBD2. V shed 6 bases and J 8 bases; nucleotides not matched to a gene: 14. Germline V gene sequence: CDR1 SQVTM, CDR2 ANQGSEA. This CDR3 has 15 amino acids. The CDR3 loop reads CSVNVQREVGDEQFF. DNA of the CDR3: TGCAGCGTCAACGTCCAGCGGGAGGTCGGGGATGAGCAGTTCTTC.

The chain joins TRBV4-1 to TRBJ1-2; D unresolved. V gave up 0 bases and J gave up 13 bases, with 12 bases separating them. The germline CDR1 and CDR2 sequences are MGHRA and YSYEKL. The CDR3 totals 12 residues. CDR3 in amino acids: CASSQDRSGCTF. In DNA, the CDR3 is TGCGCCAGCAGCCAAGATCGCTCGGGGTGCACCTTC.

The chain has TRBV28 and TRBJ1-5; maybe TRBD1 (5 bases). Germline assignment: CDR1 MDHEN and CDR2 SYDVKM. The CDR3 sequence is 12 residues long. V shed 11 bases and J shed 5 bases, with 13 bases lying between them. The CDR3 DNA is TGTGCCCACAGTACGGGGGATCAGCCCCAGCATTTT. Translated: CAHSTGDQPQHF.

The gene calls are TRBV23-1 and TRBJ2-7; TRBD1 agrees at 8 bases. TRBV23-1 carries the ORF label, with uncertain function. The V gene end was trimmed by 0 bases and the J gene end by 5 bases; junction bases not matched to a gene: 6. The CDR3 has 15 amino acids. CDR3 sequence (DNA): TGCGCCAGCAGTCAATCTCGGCAGGGGGCAGACGAGCAGTACTTC. This gives the protein CASSQSRQGADEQYF.

V and J are TRBV5-6 and TRBJ2-7, with 9 nucleotides matching TRBD1. The CDR3 spans 15 residues. Trimming at V came to 4 bases and at J to 6 bases, leaving 11 bases not matched to a gene. In germline, CDR1 is SGHDT, CDR2 YYEEEE. CDR3 protein: CASSLTGQGGREQYF. In DNA form, the CDR3 reads TGTGCCAGCAGCCTTACGGGACAGGGAGGTCGCGAGCAGTACTTC.

This clone occurred once. This chain uses TRBV30 with TRBJ2-7, with a tentative D call TRBD2 (6 bases). Between the trimmed V and J ends, which lost 0 bases and 7 bases, there was a span of 16 bases. Germline V gene lookup returns CDR1 GTSNPN and CDR2 SVGIG (reference sequence). This CDR3 is built from 14 residues. The chain's CDR3 is CAWSVLGSRGEQYF. The DNA for the CDR3 is TGTGCCTGGAGTGTTTTGGGCTCCCGGGGGGAGCAGTACTTC.

This CDR3 reads CASSLEGLAGQIFF. CDR3 nucleotides: TGTGCCAGCAGCTTAGAGGGACTAGCGGGGCAGATATTCTTC. The V gene is TRBV7-2, the J gene TRBJ2-1, with 13 bases fitting TRBD2. This CDR3 has 14 residues. Losses at the gene ends were 1 base for V and 16 bases for J; bases not matched to a gene: 7. The V gene's germline CDR1 is SGHTA and CDR2 FQGNSA.

The genes are TRBV6-6 and TRBJ1-5; no clear D. Germline CDR1 and CDR2: MNHNY and SVGAGI (reference sequence). The CDR3 runs 14 residues. The V gene lost 0 bases and the J gene lost 4 bases, with 7 bases spanning the gap. The CDR3 is CASSYSRKNQPQHF. The CDR3, as DNA: TGTGCCAGCAGTTACTCCCGTAAAAATCAGCCCCAGCATTTT.